Sequencing of this T cell receptor beta chain was carried out in a study of cytomegalovirus exposure and HLA in healthy donors. Findings and caveats of the study: TCR beta sequences reportedly predicted most subjects' HLA-A and HLA-B alleles accurately. Links to common viral pathogens appeared, in a later analysis, for several of the most significant clusters. A missense DCLRE1C variant was associated with V- and J-gene trimming of TCR beta chains in a later analysis, and an independent cohort replicated the association.

The PCR employed 60 Vbeta primers together with 13 Jbeta primers. This table comes from immunoSEQ multiplex PCR, and its TCRdb copy is limited to in-frame clones, with some not included. The sample holds roughly 170,000 clones, 70% to 80% seen once. Regarding this clone: The target antigen is unknown.

When sampled, the donors appeared nominally healthy, though they likely had unrecorded immune exposures. Trimming removed 0 bases at V and 4 bases at J, with 13 bases between. The CDR3 is 17 residues long. The germline CDR1 and CDR2 sequences are SGHVS and FNYEAQ. The sequenced sample was PBMCs. This TCR came from a woman aged 30 to 39 in good health and CMV-seropositive. The chain links TRBV7-6 to TRBJ2-6, with D possibly being TRBD2 (6 bases). CDR3 loop: CASSLAVRGYGANVLTF. The DNA of the CDR3 is TGTGCCAGCAGCTTAGCGGTGCGGGGATACGGGGCCAACGTCCTGACTTTC. Complete variable domain (other parts from reference TRBV7-6 and TRBJ2-6): GAGVSQSPRYKVTKRGQDVALRCDPISGHVSLYWYRQALGQGPEFLTYFNYEAQQDKSGLPNDRFSAERPEGSISTLTIQRTEQRDSAMYRCASSLAVRGYGANVLTFGAGSRLTVL.